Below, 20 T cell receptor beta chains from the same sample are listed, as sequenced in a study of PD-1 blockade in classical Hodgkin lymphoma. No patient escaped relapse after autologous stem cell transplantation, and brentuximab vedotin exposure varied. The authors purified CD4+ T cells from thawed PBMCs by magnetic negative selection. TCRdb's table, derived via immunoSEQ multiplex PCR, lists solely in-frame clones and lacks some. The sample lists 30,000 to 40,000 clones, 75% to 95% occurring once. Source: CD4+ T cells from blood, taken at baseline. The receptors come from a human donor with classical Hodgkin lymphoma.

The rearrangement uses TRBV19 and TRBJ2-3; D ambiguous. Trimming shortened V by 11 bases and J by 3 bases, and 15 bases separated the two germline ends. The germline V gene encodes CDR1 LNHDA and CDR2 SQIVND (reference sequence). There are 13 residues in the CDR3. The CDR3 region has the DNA TGTGCCCGGGCCCACTATCGAACAGATACGCAGTATTTT. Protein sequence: CARAHYRTDTQYF.

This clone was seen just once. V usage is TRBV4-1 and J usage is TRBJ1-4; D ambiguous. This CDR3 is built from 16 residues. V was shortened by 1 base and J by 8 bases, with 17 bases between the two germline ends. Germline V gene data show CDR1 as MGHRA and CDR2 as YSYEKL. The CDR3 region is CASSQVMRPAGEKLFF. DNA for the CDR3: TGCGCCAGCAGCCAAGTAATGCGGCCGGCGGGGGAAAAACTGTTTTTT.

The CDR3 nucleotides read TGTGCCATCAGCAGAGAGGGTGAGCAGTTCTTC. It is translated as CAISREGEQFF. This chain connects TRBV10-3 to TRBJ2-1; D is possibly TRBD2 (5 bases). Germline CDR1 ENHRY, CDR2 SYGVKD. This CDR3 contains 11 residues. Trimming cost V 6 bases and J 9 bases, with 9 bases left between them.

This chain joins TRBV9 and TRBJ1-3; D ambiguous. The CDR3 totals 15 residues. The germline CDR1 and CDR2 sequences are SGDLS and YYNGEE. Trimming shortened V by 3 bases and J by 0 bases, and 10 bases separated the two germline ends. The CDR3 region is CASSAIASSGNTIYF. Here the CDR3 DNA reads TGTGCCAGCAGCGCCATAGCGAGCTCTGGAAACACCATATATTTT. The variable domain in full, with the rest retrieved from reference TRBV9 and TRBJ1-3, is DSGVTQTPKHLITATGQRVTLRCSPRSGDLSVYWYQQSLDQGLQFLIQYYNGEERAKGNILERFSAQQFPDLHSELNLSSLELGDSALYFCASSAIASSGNTIYFGEGSWLTVV.

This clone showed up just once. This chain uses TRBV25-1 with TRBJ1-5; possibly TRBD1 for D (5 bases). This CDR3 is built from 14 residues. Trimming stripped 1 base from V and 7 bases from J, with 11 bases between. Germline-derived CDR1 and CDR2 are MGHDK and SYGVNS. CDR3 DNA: TGTGCCAGCAGTGAATTAAGGGACTCCCAGCCCCAGCATTTT. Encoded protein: CASSELRDSQPQHF.

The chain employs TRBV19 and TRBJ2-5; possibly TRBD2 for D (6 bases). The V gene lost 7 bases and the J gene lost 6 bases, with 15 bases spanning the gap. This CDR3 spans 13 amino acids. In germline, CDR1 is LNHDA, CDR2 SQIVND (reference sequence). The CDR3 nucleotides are TGTGCCAGTACCTACGGGAGAGGAAAGACCCAGTACTTC. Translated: CASTYGRGKTQYF.

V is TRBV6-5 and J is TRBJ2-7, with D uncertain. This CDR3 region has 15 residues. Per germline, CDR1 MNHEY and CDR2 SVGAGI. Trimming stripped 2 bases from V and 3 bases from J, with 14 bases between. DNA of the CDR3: TGTGCCAGCAGTTACCCTAGGTTAAACCTCTACGAGCAGTACTTC. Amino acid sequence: CASSYPRLNLYEQYF.

DNA of the CDR3: TGCGCCAGCAGCCCCCGAGTGGCTAGCGGGACCTACAATGAGCAGTTCTTC. Translated, it gives CASSPRVASGTYNEQFF. This chain joins TRBV5-1 and TRBJ2-1; the match to TRBD2 covers 9 bases. This CDR3 is 17 amino acids long. Per germline, CDR1 SGHRS and CDR2 YFSETQ. J gave up 2 bases and V 4 bases, and 10 bases lay outside the gene matches.

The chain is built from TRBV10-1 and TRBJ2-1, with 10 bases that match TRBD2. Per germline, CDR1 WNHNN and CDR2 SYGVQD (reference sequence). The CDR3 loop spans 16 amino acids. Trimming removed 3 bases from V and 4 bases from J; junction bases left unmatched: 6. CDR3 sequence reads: CASSDSSGRAYNEQFF. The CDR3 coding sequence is TGCGCCAGCAGTGATTCCAGCGGGAGGGCGTACAATGAGCAGTTCTTC.

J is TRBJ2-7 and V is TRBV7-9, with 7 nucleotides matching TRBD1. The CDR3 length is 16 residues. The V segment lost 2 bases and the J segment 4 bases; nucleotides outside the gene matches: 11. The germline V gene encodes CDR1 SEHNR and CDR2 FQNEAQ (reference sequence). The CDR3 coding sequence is TGTGCCAGCAGCTTACAAGGTGACAGGGCCGGATACGAGCAGTACTTC. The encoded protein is CASSLQGDRAGYEQYF.

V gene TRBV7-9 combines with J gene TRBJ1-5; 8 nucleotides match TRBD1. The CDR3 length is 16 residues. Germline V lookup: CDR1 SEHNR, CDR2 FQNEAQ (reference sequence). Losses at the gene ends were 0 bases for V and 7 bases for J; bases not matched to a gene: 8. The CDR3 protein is CASSLAQGASEQPQHF. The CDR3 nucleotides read TGTGCCAGCAGCTTAGCTCAGGGGGCGTCAGAGCAGCCCCAGCATTTT.

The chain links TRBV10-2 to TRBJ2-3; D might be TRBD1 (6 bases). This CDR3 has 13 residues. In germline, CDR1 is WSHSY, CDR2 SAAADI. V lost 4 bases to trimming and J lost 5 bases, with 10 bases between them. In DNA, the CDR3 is TGCGCCAGCAGTGGAGGCAGGGGAGATACGCAGTATTTT. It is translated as CASSGGRGDTQYF.

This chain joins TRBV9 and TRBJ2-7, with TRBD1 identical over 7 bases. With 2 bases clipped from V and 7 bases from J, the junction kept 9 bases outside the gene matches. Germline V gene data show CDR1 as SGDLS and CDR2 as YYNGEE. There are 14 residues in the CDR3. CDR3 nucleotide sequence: TGTGCCAGCAGCGTGGGCCCCGGGACAGAAGAGCAGTACTTC. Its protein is CASSVGPGTEEQYF.

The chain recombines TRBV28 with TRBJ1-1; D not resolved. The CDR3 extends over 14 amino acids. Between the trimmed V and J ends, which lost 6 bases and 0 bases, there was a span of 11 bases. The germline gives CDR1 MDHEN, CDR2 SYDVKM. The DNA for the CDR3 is TGTGCCAGCAGACTAGGCGAGGTGAACACTGAAGCTTTCTTT. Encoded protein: CASRLGEVNTEAFF.

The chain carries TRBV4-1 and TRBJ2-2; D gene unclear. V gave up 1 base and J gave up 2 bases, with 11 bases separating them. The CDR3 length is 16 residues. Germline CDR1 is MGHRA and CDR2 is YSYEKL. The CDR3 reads CASSQVRVTNTGELFF. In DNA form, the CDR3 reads TGCGCCAGCAGCCAAGTTCGGGTTACCAACACCGGGGAGCTGTTTTTT.

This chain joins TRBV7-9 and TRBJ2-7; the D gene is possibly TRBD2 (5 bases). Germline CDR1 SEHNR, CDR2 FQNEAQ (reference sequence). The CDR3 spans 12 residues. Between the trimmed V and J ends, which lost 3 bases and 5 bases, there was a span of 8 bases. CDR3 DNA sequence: TGTGCCAGCAGCTTGAGGGTCGACGAGCAGTACTTC. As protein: CASSLRVDEQYF.

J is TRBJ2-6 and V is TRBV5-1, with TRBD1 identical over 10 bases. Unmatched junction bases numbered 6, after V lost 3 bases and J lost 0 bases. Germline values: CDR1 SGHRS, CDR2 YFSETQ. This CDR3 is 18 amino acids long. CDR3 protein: CASSSPGTGASGANVLTF. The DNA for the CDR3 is TGCGCCAGCAGCTCCCCCGGGACAGGGGCCTCTGGGGCCAACGTCCTGACTTTC.

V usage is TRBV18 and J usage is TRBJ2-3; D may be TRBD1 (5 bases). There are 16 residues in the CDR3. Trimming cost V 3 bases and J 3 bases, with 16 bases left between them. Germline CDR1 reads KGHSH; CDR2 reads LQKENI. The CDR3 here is CASSPEIIGATDTQYF. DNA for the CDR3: TGTGCCAGCTCACCCGAAATAATAGGGGCGACAGATACGCAGTATTTT.

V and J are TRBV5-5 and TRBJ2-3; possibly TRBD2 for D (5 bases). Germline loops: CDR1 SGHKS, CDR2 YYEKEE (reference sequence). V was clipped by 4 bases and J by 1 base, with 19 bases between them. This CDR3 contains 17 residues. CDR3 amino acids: CASSPWVSGKGTDTQYF. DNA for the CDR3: TGTGCCAGCAGCCCATGGGTATCCGGGAAGGGCACAGATACGCAGTATTTT.

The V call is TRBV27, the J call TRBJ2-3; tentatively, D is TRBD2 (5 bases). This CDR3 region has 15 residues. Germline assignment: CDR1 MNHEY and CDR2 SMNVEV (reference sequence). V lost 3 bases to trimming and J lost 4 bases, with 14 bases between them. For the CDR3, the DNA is TGTGCCAGCAGTTTCGCGCCTAGCAGGTCAGATACGCAGTATTTT. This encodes CASSFAPSRSDTQYF.